Included here is one T cell receptor beta chain sequence, with context. Its antigen is currently not known. The sample holds no much larger clone one base away, and base qualities are not on file. The data belong to a study of CD8 T cells in ankylosing spondylitis (dated by TCRdb to between 2016 and 2019). For context, the study as a whole: The study profiled T cell receptor beta repertoires in healthy donors and ankylosing spondylitis patients to find disease-linked TCR variants. Peripheral blood was sampled, and synovial fluid was additionally collected from ankylosing spondylitis patients. The full study cohort was made up of 25 to 30 ankylosing spondylitis patients and roughly 98 healthy donors. Findings and caveats that apply to the study as a whole: Some motif variants were previously reported in synovial fluid and blood of reactive arthritis patients, suggesting common disease-initiation mechanisms. The disease-linked clones showed a CD8+ phenotype and occurred at relatively low frequencies in peripheral blood. A TCR beta motif made up of several highly homologous amino acid variants appeared to be characteristic of blood from ankylosing spondylitis patients. According to the report, matched synovial fluid samples from ankylosing spondylitis patients were significantly enriched for the disease-linked clones.

This sample was sequenced with an Illumina HiSeq 2500. Quantitative 5'-RACE with molecular barcodes was used to prepare TCR beta libraries. In the paper's pipeline: A new computational method based on a probabilistic model of VDJ rearrangement was used to identify disease-linked TCR variants. In-frame beta chains were kept once TCRdb had trimmed the public reads at Q25 with fastp and called clones with MiXCR. Records with the same CDR3 protein are collapsed into one entry carrying the most frequent genes and DNA. The V and J calls here are based on TCRdb, not the publication. Counted in this sample were more than 250,000 distinct CDR3 sequences; approximately 10% of them appeared once. 8% to 9.5% of the sample lies in the top ten. The germline V and J ends show losses of 2 bases and 8 bases respectively, and no gene match explains 17 bases of the junction. CDR1 and CDR2, per the germline V gene (reference sequence), are LGHDT and YNNKEL. The CDR3 sequence holds 18 residues, the cysteine and phenylalanine included. Only the CDR3 portion is preserved as DNA: 54 bases, with reading frame beginning at the first base.

The specimen sequenced was blood, either unsorted or a sorted T cell fraction (not recorded which). The chain joins TRBV3-1 to TRBJ2-2, with 7 middle bases fitting TRBD1. The sequence came from a female donor with ankylosing spondylitis or in good health (not recorded which). CDR3 sequence: CASSQHMDPTGLFGELFF. DNA sequence: TGTGCCAGCAGCCAACATATGGATCCGACAGGGCTTTTTGGGGAGCTGTTTTTT.